Following are 15 T cell receptor beta chains from one sample sequenced in a study of blood T cells in healthy people across ages. Through a sample-barcoded 5' primer and a J-beta primer mix, a second PCR was run for about 7 to 12 cycles. TCRdb re-derived calls from the 5' RACE reads in MiXCR, one entry per CDR3 protein. The sample includes some 920,000 distinct CDR3 sequences, roughly 51% of them seen just once. Sample: blood. Every receptor here comes from a woman aged 60 to 75 in good health.

This clonotype was picked up a small number of times. The genes are TRBV3-1 and TRBJ1-2; D is possibly TRBD1 (5 bases). Germline values: CDR1 LGHDT, CDR2 YNNKEL (reference sequence). Deletions cut 0 bases from V and 8 bases from J, with 16 bases between. The CDR3 contains 15 residues. This CDR3 reads CASSQEGYGGGGYTF. CDR3 bases: TGTGCCAGCAGCCAAGAAGGTTACGGGGGAGGCGGCTACACCTTC.

This rearrangement joins TRBV30 to TRBJ2-4; maybe TRBD2 (6 bases). The better agreement between TRBJ2-7 and the DNA end casts doubt on the J call. The CDR3 loop spans 11 amino acids. Germline V gives CDR1 GTSNPN, CDR2 SVGIG (reference sequence). For the CDR3, the DNA is TGTGCCTGGAGTGTACTAGCCGAGCAGTACTTC. It encodes CAWSVLAEQYF.

In the case of this clonotype: The germline gene is not matched at one end of the junction; a read error may be the cause. The V and J genes are TRBV7-8 and TRBJ1-1, with TRBD1 identical over 7 bases. Germline loops: CDR1 SGHVS, CDR2 FQNEAQ. The CDR3 spans 14 residues. The CDR3 bases are TGTGCCGGCAGCACTAGGGGGCAAGGCACTGAAGCTTTCTTT. As protein: CAGSTRGQGTEAFF.

The V gene is TRBV28, the J gene TRBJ2-1, with TRBD2 identical over 10 bases. The CDR3 spans 15 residues. With V trimmed by 6 bases and J by 3 bases, 5 bases remained unmatched. CDR1 and CDR2 from the germline V gene are MDHEN and SYDVKM. CDR3 bases: TGTGCCAGCAGAGAGGGGACTAGCGTCTACAATGAGCAGTTCTTC. It yields the protein CASREGTSVYNEQFF.

This clonotype occurred a few times. The chain couples TRBV12-3 or TRBV12-4 to TRBJ1-2; D is unclear. CDR3 size: 15 residues. V lost 1 base to trimming and J lost 8 bases, with 17 bases between them. CDR3: CASSLEGQLQRGYTF. In DNA, the CDR3 is TGTGCCAGCAGTTTAGAAGGGCAGCTCCAGCGGGGCTACACCTTC.

The chain has TRBV4-1 and TRBJ2-2; unclear D gene. CDR1 is MGHRA, CDR2 YSYEKL, per germline. This CDR3 has 15 residues. With 2 bases removed from V and 1 base from J, the gap between germline ends came to 8 bases. CDR3: CASSQPTVNTGELFF. The CDR3 bases are TGCGCCAGCAGCCAACCTACAGTGAACACCGGGGAGCTGTTTTTT.

This chain uses TRBV7-8 with TRBJ2-1, with 13 positions matching TRBD2. With V trimmed by 2 bases and J by 14 bases, 9 bases remained unmatched. Germline lookup yields CDR1 SGHVS and CDR2 FQNEAQ. The CDR3 loop spans 15 amino acids. CDR3 nucleotide sequence: TGTGCCAGCAGCTTACAAACTAGCGGGAGGGGGGGTGAGTTCTTC. This sequence encodes CASSLQTSGRGGEFF.

This chain links TRBV12-3 or TRBV12-4 with TRBJ2-3, with TRBD1 identical over 11 bases. The CDR3 sequence is 14 residues long. The CDR3 DNA is TGTGCGGAACAGGGACAGGGGGACCAAGATACGCAGTATTTT. Its translation is CAEQGQGDQDTQYF.

V and J are TRBV4-3 and TRBJ2-3; TRBD2 might be the D (5 bases). This CDR3 is 13 amino acids long. V dropped 0 bases and J dropped 10 bases, with 11 bases sitting between them. Germline CDR1 is LGHNA and CDR2 is YSLEER. CDR3 DNA sequence: TGCGCCAGCAGCCAAGAGTCCGGGGATGCGCAGTATTTT. Translated: CASSQESGDAQYF.

The chain joins TRBV9 to TRBJ2-7, with TRBD2 matching 9 bases. The CDR3 is 14 residues long. Losses at the gene ends were 0 bases for V and 6 bases for J; bases not matched to a gene: 4. Germline-derived CDR1 and CDR2 are SGDLS and YYNGEE. Written as DNA, the CDR3 is TGTGCCAGCAGCGTAGGGAGACTAGCGGCCGAGCAGTACTTC. It yields the protein CASSVGRLAAEQYF. The full variable domain, with the rest looked up from reference TRBV9 and TRBJ2-7, is DSGVTQTPKHLITATGQRVTLRCSPRSGDLSVYWYQQSLDQGLQFLIQYYNGEERAKGNILERFSAQQFPDLHSELNLSSLELGDSALYFCASSVGRLAAEQYFGPGTRLTVT.

CDR3 DNA: TGCAGTGCCACGCCACTAGCGGGATTACAAGAGACCCAGTACTTC. It is translated as CSATPLAGLQETQYF. The rearrangement uses TRBV20-1 and TRBJ2-7; 10 nucleotides align to TRBD2. The end of the DNA is better explained by TRBJ2-5, so the J call may be wrong. The CDR3 loop spans 15 amino acids. Germline values: CDR1 DFQATT, CDR2 SNEGSKA (reference sequence).

In its sample, this clonotype was seen a few times. J is TRBJ2-7 and V is TRBV13; D is unresolved. TRBJ2-5 matches the DNA end more closely, so the J call is doubtful. Germline assignment: CDR1 PRHDT and CDR2 FYEKMQ (reference sequence). The CDR3 extends over 11 amino acids. The CDR3: CASSFSGTQYF. CDR3 coding DNA: TGTGCCAGCAGCTTCTCGGGGACCCAGTACTTC.

The CDR3 DNA reads as TGCGCCAGCAGCTTTGGCCAGGGTACCACTGAGCAGTTCTTC. Protein sequence: CASSFGQGTTEQFF. V and J are TRBV5-1 and TRBJ2-1, with D perhaps matching TRBD1 (5 bases). This CDR3 spans 14 amino acids. V was clipped by 2 bases and J by 9 bases, with 15 bases between them. CDR1 SGHRS and CDR2 YFSETQ come from the germline V gene.

The V call is TRBV6-5, the J call TRBJ1-5; no clear D. The CDR3 consists of 13 residues. The germline V and J ends were trimmed by 6 bases and 5 bases, with 11 bases remaining between them. CDR1 and CDR2 from the germline V gene are MNHEY and SVGAGI. CDR3 DNA: TGTGCCAGCAGCCGCACGCCCGATCAGCCCCAGCATTTT. Protein: CASSRTPDQPQHF.

V is TRBV7-8 and J is TRBJ1-2; TRBD1 matches 7 bases. The trim removed 5 bases at V and 3 bases at J, leaving 18 bases unmatched. This CDR3 is built from 18 residues. The germline V gene encodes CDR1 SGHVS and CDR2 FQNEAQ. The CDR3 loop reads CASSRTAGQRPTHYGYTF. Here the CDR3 DNA reads TGTGCCAGCAGCAGAACTGCGGGACAGCGTCCCACCCACTATGGCTACACCTTC.